Listed below are T cell receptor beta chains from one sample, sequenced in a study of OX40 agonist ivuxolimab in advanced cancers. TCRdb's table, derived via immunoSEQ multiplex PCR, lists solely in-frame clones and lacks some. The data show 83,000 or so clones, approximately 84% seen once. This material consisted of CD4+ or CD8+ T cells sorted from blood, taken in a trial of the OX40 agonist ivuxolimab. These receptors were collected from an adult with an advanced solid tumor such as melanoma, head and neck, liver or kidney cancer. Each CDR3 is given with its conserved first and last residue. D genes are given only for firm matches. Size tells how often a clone was seen (once, few, many) or the class of an expanded clone, and some rows leave it out.

D gene: .; V gene: TRBV18; clone size: once; J gene: TRBJ1-1; CDR3 DNA: TGTGCCAGCTCAGCTGTATCGGGGAACACTGAAGCTTTCTTT; CDR3 protein: CASSAVSGNTEAFF
D gene: .; V gene: TRBV9; clone size: .; J gene: TRBJ2-5; CDR3 DNA: TGTGCCAGCAGCGTAGTCGGTGTGACGGCCCAAGAGACCCAGTACTTC; CDR3 protein: CASSVVGVTAQETQYF
D gene: TRBD1; V gene: TRBV6-4; clone size: .; J gene: TRBJ1-1; CDR3 DNA: TGTGCCAGCAGTGAATCAGGGGGCATCACTGAAGCTTTCTTT; CDR3 protein: CASSESGGITEAFF
D gene: TRBD1; V gene: TRBV4-2; clone size: .; J gene: TRBJ1-2; CDR3 DNA: TGTGCCAGCAGCCAAGCCGGGACAGATGGCTACACCTTC; CDR3 protein: CASSQAGTDGYTF
D gene: TRBD2; V gene: TRBV2; clone size: once; J gene: TRBJ2-7; CDR3 DNA: TGTGCCAGCAGTCCCCGGGGGTGGGAGGGCGTCCACGAGCAGTACTTC; CDR3 protein: CASSPRGWEGVHEQYF
D gene: .; V gene: TRBV6-5; clone size: .; J gene: TRBJ1-1; CDR3 DNA: TGTGCCAGCAGCCCTCGGGGGGGGGACACTGAAGCTTTCTTT; CDR3 protein: CASSPRGGDTEAFF
D gene: .; V gene: TRBV7-9; clone size: .; J gene: TRBJ2-1; CDR3 DNA: TGTGCCAGCAGCACGGTCACGGATGAGCAGTTCTTC; CDR3 protein: CASSTVTDEQFF
D gene: .; V gene: TRBV11-3; clone size: many; J gene: TRBJ2-2; CDR3 DNA: TGTGCCAGCAGGGGAACCGGGGAGCTGTTTTTT; CDR3 protein: CASRGTGELFF
D gene: TRBD1; V gene: TRBV19; clone size: few; J gene: TRBJ1-1; CDR3 DNA: TGTGCCAGTAGTATAATAAGGGGGCGAGGAGAAGCTTTCTTT; CDR3 protein: CASSIIRGRGEAFF
D gene: TRBD2; V gene: TRBV30; clone size: .; J gene: TRBJ2-1; CDR3 DNA: TGTGCCTGGAGTACTGGGACTAGCGGCCTCTACAATGAGCAGTTCTTC; CDR3 protein: CAWSTGTSGLYNEQFF
D gene: .; V gene: TRBV6-6; clone size: .; J gene: TRBJ2-2; CDR3 DNA: TGTGCCAGCAGTAGGGACGGGAACACCGGGGAGCTGTTTTTT; CDR3 protein: CASSRDGNTGELFF
D gene: .; V gene: TRBV10-2; clone size: .; J gene: TRBJ2-7; CDR3 DNA: TGCGCCAGCAGTGAGCAGGGGTCGAACGAGCAGTACTTC; CDR3 protein: CASSEQGSNEQYF
D gene: .; V gene: TRBV27; clone size: once; J gene: TRBJ2-2; CDR3 DNA: TGTGCCAGCAGATTCGGGACTCTGAACACCGGGGAGCTGTTTTTT; CDR3 protein: CASRFGTLNTGELFF
D gene: .; V gene: TRBV11-2; clone size: .; J gene: TRBJ2-7; CDR3 DNA: TGTGCCAGCAGCCCCGGACAGTACGAGCAGTACTTC; CDR3 protein: CASSPGQYEQYF
D gene: TRBD2; V gene: TRBV27; clone size: .; J gene: TRBJ2-1; CDR3 DNA: TGTGCCAGCAGTTCCCTAGCGGGAGTGACCTACAATGAGCAGTTCTTC; CDR3 protein: CASSSLAGVTYNEQFF
D gene: TRBD1; V gene: TRBV5-1; clone size: once; J gene: TRBJ1-5; CDR3 DNA: TGCGCCAGCAGCTGGGGACAGGGAAGCAATCAGCCCCAGCATTTT; CDR3 protein: CASSWGQGSNQPQHF
D gene: .; V gene: TRBV18; clone size: .; J gene: TRBJ1-3; CDR3 DNA: TGTGCCAGCACGGACACACACTCTGGAAACACCATATATTTT; CDR3 protein: CASTDTHSGNTIYF
D gene: .; V gene: TRBV19; clone size: .; J gene: TRBJ1-5; CDR3 DNA: TGTGCCAGTAGTATCCCCAATCAGCCCCAGCATTTT; CDR3 protein: CASSIPNQPQHF
D gene: TRBD1; V gene: TRBV2; clone size: .; J gene: TRBJ2-3; CDR3 DNA: TGTGCCAGCAGTAAAAACAGGGGCGCAGATACGCAGTATTTT; CDR3 protein: CASSKNRGADTQYF
D gene: .; V gene: TRBV29-1; clone size: .; J gene: TRBJ1-2; CDR3 DNA: TGCAGCGTTGCCAGCCTCCCCTACTATGGCTACACCTTC; CDR3 protein: CSVASLPYYGYTF
D gene: TRBD2; V gene: TRBV7-2; clone size: .; J gene: TRBJ2-7; CDR3 DNA: TGTGCCAGCAGCCCCAGACTAGCGGGAGGGCCTAACGAGCAGTACTTC; CDR3 protein: CASSPRLAGGPNEQYF
D gene: .; V gene: TRBV5-8; clone size: .; J gene: TRBJ1-1; CDR3 DNA: TGTGCCAGCAGCTCACAACCGACAGTTTTCACTGAAGCTTTCTTT; CDR3 protein: CASSSQPTVFTEAFF
D gene: .; V gene: TRBV6-5; clone size: once; J gene: TRBJ1-6; CDR3 DNA: TGTGCCAGCAGGGACCTGGGACGGGGCAATTCACCCCTCCACTTT; CDR3 protein: CASRDLGRGNSPLHF
D gene: TRBD1; V gene: TRBV4-1; clone size: .; J gene: TRBJ1-3; CDR3 DNA: TGCGCCAGCTCAGGGACAGGACTACAAAGCTCTGGAAACACCATATATTTT; CDR3 protein: CASSGTGLQSSGNTIYF
D gene: TRBD1; V gene: TRBV10-1; clone size: .; J gene: TRBJ2-7; CDR3 DNA: TGCGCCAGCTCCCGACAGGGGAGGTTCTACGAGCAGTACTTC; CDR3 protein: CASSRQGRFYEQYF
D gene: TRBD2; V gene: TRBV11-2; clone size: .; J gene: TRBJ2-1; CDR3 DNA: TGTGCCAGCAGCTACGCAGACTCTAGCGGGAGCTCCTACAATGAGCAGTTCTTC; CDR3 protein: CASSYADSSGSSYNEQFF
D gene: TRBD1; V gene: TRBV10-2; clone size: .; J gene: TRBJ1-6; CDR3 DNA: TGCGCCAGCCGACAGGGTGGTCGGCGCAATTCACCCCTCCACTTT; CDR3 protein: CASRQGGRRNSPLHF
D gene: TRBD2; V gene: TRBV27; clone size: .; J gene: TRBJ2-7; CDR3 DNA: TGTGCTAGCGGGAGGTACGAGCAGTACTTC; CDR3 protein: CASGRYEQYF
D gene: TRBD2; V gene: TRBV7-6; clone size: .; J gene: TRBJ2-1; CDR3 DNA: TGTGCCAGCAGCGTTTTCCCGGGACTAGCGAACAATGAGCAGTTCTTC; CDR3 protein: CASSVFPGLANNEQFF
D gene: TRBD1; V gene: TRBV27; clone size: .; J gene: TRBJ2-7; CDR3 DNA: TGTGCCAGCACCAAACTTGGTAGGACAGGGAACCACGAGCAGTACTTC; CDR3 protein: CASTKLGRTGNHEQYF
D gene: .; V gene: TRBV11-2; clone size: .; J gene: TRBJ2-1; CDR3 DNA: TGTGCCAGCAGCTTAGAGGGGCGCTCCTACAATGAGCAGTTCTTC; CDR3 protein: CASSLEGRSYNEQFF
D gene: TRBD1; V gene: TRBV19; clone size: .; J gene: TRBJ1-6; CDR3 DNA: TGTGCCAGTAGCAACAGGGGACTGGTCGCCTCAAATTCACCCCTCCACTTT; CDR3 protein: CASSNRGLVASNSPLHF
D gene: TRBD1; V gene: TRBV5-1; clone size: .; J gene: TRBJ2-2; CDR3 DNA: TGCGCCAGCAGCCCCAGCCGGACAGGTTCAACATTCACCGGGGAGCTGTTTTTT; CDR3 protein: CASSPSRTGSTFTGELFF
D gene: .; V gene: TRBV19; clone size: .; J gene: TRBJ1-5; CDR3 DNA: TGTGCCAGTACTCGGGCAAACAATCAGCCCCAGCATTTT; CDR3 protein: CASTRANNQPQHF
D gene: .; V gene: TRBV2; clone size: once; J gene: TRBJ2-2; CDR3 DNA: TGTGCCAGCAGTGCCCAGGGGAACACCGGGGAGCTGTTTTTT; CDR3 protein: CASSAQGNTGELFF
D gene: .; V gene: TRBV7-9; clone size: .; J gene: TRBJ1-1; CDR3 DNA: TGTGCCAGCAGCCCCCCCCGTATCGGCCCGGGTGAAGCTTTCTTT; CDR3 protein: CASSPPRIGPGEAFF
D gene: .; V gene: TRBV30; clone size: few; J gene: TRBJ1-5; CDR3 DNA: TGTGCCTGGAGTGTACGGGGGAGAAGTAACAATCAGCCCCAGCATTTT; CDR3 protein: CAWSVRGRSNNQPQHF
D gene: .; V gene: TRBV30; clone size: few; J gene: TRBJ1-1; CDR3 DNA: TGTGCCTGGCAGAACACTGAAGCTTTCTTT; CDR3 protein: CAWQNTEAFF
D gene: .; V gene: TRBV7-2; clone size: few; J gene: TRBJ2-4; CDR3 DNA: TGTGCCAGCAGCGACTCTTTAGCCAAAAACATTCAGTACTTC; CDR3 protein: CASSDSLAKNIQYF
D gene: TRBD2; V gene: TRBV27; clone size: .; J gene: TRBJ2-7; CDR3 DNA: TGTGCCAGCAGTTTGGGGACTAGCGGGGTTCCTTACGAGCAGTACTTC; CDR3 protein: CASSLGTSGVPYEQYF
D gene: TRBD1; V gene: TRBV6-5; clone size: .; J gene: TRBJ1-2; CDR3 DNA: TGTGCCAGCAGTGGACAGGGGGCGAACTATGGCTACACCTTC; CDR3 protein: CASSGQGANYGYTF
D gene: .; V gene: TRBV6-6; clone size: once; J gene: TRBJ1-4; CDR3 DNA: TGTGCCAGCAGCAGGACAGCGAGCCCAACTAATGAAAAACTGTTTTTT; CDR3 protein: CASSRTASPTNEKLFF
D gene: .; V gene: TRBV27; clone size: .; J gene: TRBJ1-2; CDR3 DNA: TGTGCCAGCAGTTTGAGGGTAGACTATGGCTACACCTTC; CDR3 protein: CASSLRVDYGYTF
D gene: .; V gene: TRBV4-1; clone size: .; J gene: TRBJ2-7; CDR3 DNA: TGCGCCAGCAGCCAAGACACTAGTCGTGCCTACGAGCAGTACTTC; CDR3 protein: CASSQDTSRAYEQYF
D gene: .; V gene: TRBV11-2; clone size: once; J gene: TRBJ2-7; CDR3 DNA: TGTGCCAGCAGCGCAAACCGACTTAGGCCGGACTACTTC; CDR3 protein: CASSANRLRPDYF
D gene: .; V gene: TRBV30; clone size: .; J gene: TRBJ2-3; CDR3 DNA: TGTGCCTGGAGTATAGGAGGGGATACGCAGTATTTT; CDR3 protein: CAWSIGGDTQYF
D gene: .; V gene: TRBV30; clone size: .; J gene: TRBJ2-3; CDR3 DNA: TGTGCTACAAATAGGGGCCGCACAGATACGCAGTATTTT; CDR3 protein: CATNRGRTDTQYF
D gene: .; V gene: TRBV6-5; clone size: few; J gene: TRBJ1-2; CDR3 DNA: TGTGCCAGCACTCGGGGTTCATACGGCTACACCTTC; CDR3 protein: CASTRGSYGYTF
D gene: .; V gene: TRBV5-1; clone size: few; J gene: TRBJ2-1; CDR3 DNA: TGCGCCAGCAGTTACGGGACTGGAGACAATGAGCAGTTCTTC; CDR3 protein: CASSYGTGDNEQFF
D gene: .; V gene: TRBV6-6; clone size: .; J gene: TRBJ1-2; CDR3 DNA: TGTGCCAGCAGTTACTCTGTGGCCCAGTATGGCTACACCTTC; CDR3 protein: CASSYSVAQYGYTF
D gene: .; V gene: TRBV5-1; clone size: .; J gene: TRBJ1-1; CDR3 DNA: TGCGCCAGCGGACAAGACAGACTGAACACTGAAGCTTTCTTT; CDR3 protein: CASGQDRLNTEAFF
D gene: TRBD2; V gene: TRBV28; clone size: .; J gene: TRBJ2-1; CDR3 DNA: TGTGCCAGCAGTTTTGGAGGTAGCGGGAGGGCCCGGCATGAGCAGTTCTTC; CDR3 protein: CASSFGGSGRARHEQFF
D gene: .; V gene: TRBV27; clone size: .; J gene: TRBJ2-1; CDR3 DNA: TGTGCCAGCAGGCCGGGACAGCGGGCGGGGGGCGATGAGCAGTTCTTC; CDR3 protein: CASRPGQRAGGDEQFF
D gene: TRBD1; V gene: TRBV27; clone size: .; J gene: TRBJ1-1; CDR3 DNA: TGTGCCACCAGGGGGGTTATGAACACTGAAGCTTTCTTT; CDR3 protein: CATRGVMNTEAFF
D gene: TRBD2; V gene: TRBV7-9; clone size: .; J gene: TRBJ2-2; CDR3 DNA: TGTGCCAGCAGCTTATTCCGCCCAAGCGCGGGAGGGACCGGGGAGCTGTTTTTT; CDR3 protein: CASSLFRPSAGGTGELFF
D gene: .; V gene: TRBV14; clone size: .; J gene: TRBJ2-3; CDR3 DNA: TGTGCCAGCAGCCCTACCGACGGGTGGGGAGATACGCAGTATTTT; CDR3 protein: CASSPTDGWGDTQYF
D gene: TRBD2; V gene: TRBV29-1; clone size: .; J gene: TRBJ2-1; CDR3 DNA: TGCAGCGTTGAAACCTGGATAGCGGGAGACCATGAGCAGTTCTTC; CDR3 protein: CSVETWIAGDHEQFF
D gene: TRBD2; V gene: TRBV5-1; clone size: once; J gene: TRBJ2-3; CDR3 DNA: TGCGCCAGCAGCTTTAATAGCGGGGGGGCCCAAGGTACGCAGTATTTT; CDR3 protein: CASSFNSGGAQGTQYF
D gene: .; V gene: TRBV27; clone size: .; J gene: TRBJ1-1; CDR3 DNA: TGTGCCAGCAGTTTGGGCAGGTCGAACACTGAAGCTTTCTTT; CDR3 protein: CASSLGRSNTEAFF
D gene: .; V gene: TRBV6-6; clone size: .; J gene: TRBJ1-2; CDR3 DNA: TGTGCCAGCACCCCAGACCGAGGCACTAACTATGGCTACACCTTC; CDR3 protein: CASTPDRGTNYGYTF